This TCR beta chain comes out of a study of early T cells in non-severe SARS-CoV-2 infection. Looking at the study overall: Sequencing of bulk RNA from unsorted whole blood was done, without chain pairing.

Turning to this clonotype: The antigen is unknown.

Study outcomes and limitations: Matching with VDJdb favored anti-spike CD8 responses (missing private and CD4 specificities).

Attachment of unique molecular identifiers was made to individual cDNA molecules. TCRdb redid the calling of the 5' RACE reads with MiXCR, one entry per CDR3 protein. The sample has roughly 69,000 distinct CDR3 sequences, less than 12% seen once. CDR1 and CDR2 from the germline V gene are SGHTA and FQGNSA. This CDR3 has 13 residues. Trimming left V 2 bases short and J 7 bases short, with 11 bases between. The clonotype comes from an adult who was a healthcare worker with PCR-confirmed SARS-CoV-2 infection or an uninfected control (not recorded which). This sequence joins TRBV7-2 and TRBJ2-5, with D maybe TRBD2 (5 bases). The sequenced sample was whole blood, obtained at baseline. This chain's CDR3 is CASSLTNGGTQYF. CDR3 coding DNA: TGTGCCAGCAGCTTAACGAATGGAGGGACCCAGTACTTC.